The source of this TCR beta chain is a study of T cell repertoires in cytomegalovirus infection. Study-level points and caveats: CMV-specific HLA-C-restricted TCR beta clonotypes dominated the ex vivo response.

The CDR3 length is 11 residues. V lost 5 bases to trimming and J lost 3 bases, with 4 bases between them. Germline V CDR1 and CDR2: SGHVS, FQNEAQ. A single record per CDR3 protein comes from TCRdb applying MiXCR to the reads. The sample lists roughly 500,000 distinct CDR3 sequences; about 42% were seen once. This clonotype appeared many times. Antigen unknown. The starting material was cultured PBMCs, obtained from culture after CMV antigen stimulation. The chain has TRBV7-8 and TRBJ1-1; D call uncertain. This TCR came from a human donor in good health (CMV status not recorded). Some clones in this sample may be carry-over from other donors' samples. This CDR3 is CASSRYTEAFF. The CDR3 DNA reads as TGTGCCAGCAGCCGCTACACTGAAGCTTTCTTT.